This T cell receptor (beta chain) was retrieved from a study of human T cells and chemical hapten exposure. Notes on the study in general: Compared with pre-sensitization or healthy control sets, expanded TCRs clustered more.

V lost 4 bases, J lost 3 bases, and 10 bases stayed unmatched. The CDR3 runs 16 residues. Per the germline V gene, CDR1 is SGHRS and CDR2 is YFSETQ. TCRdb reprocessed the RACE reads via MiXCR and lists one record per CDR3 protein. The repertoire holds around 300,000 distinct CDR3 sequences, with roughly 6.9% as singletons. Indicated time point: patch test 1, 2 weeks after DPC sensitization. Noted treatment: therapeutic diphenylcyclopropenone sensitization with weekly scalp DPC. Comment on this clonotype: Its specificity is not known.

The sequenced sample was whole blood, obtained in connection with sensitization to the hapten diphenylcyclopropenone (DPC). The rearrangement links TRBV5-1 to TRBJ2-5; 9 bases match TRBD2. The receptor comes from a woman aged 18-29 years with alopecia areata. Some clones in this sample may be carry-over from other donors' samples. Here the CDR3 reads CASSLPRTSEEETQYF. CDR3 DNA sequence: TGCGCCAGCAGCCTTCCCCGGACTAGCGAGGAAGAGACCCAGTACTTC.